The 17 T cell receptor beta chains given below trace back to one sample, sequenced in a study of blood T cells in healthy people across ages. A second PCR of roughly 7 to 11 cycles used a sample-barcoded 5' primer and a J-beta primer mix. TCRdb processed the 5' RACE reads anew with MiXCR; each CDR3 protein has one entry. The table has some 1,000,000 distinct CDR3 sequences, roughly a quarter seen once. These same data were also listed under a study on T cells of mothers and their children.

Source material: blood. The receptor set was obtained from a girl aged 2-10 years in good health.

The rearrangement uses TRBV12-3 or TRBV12-4 and TRBJ1-2, with TRBD1 matching over 9 bases. The CDR3 loop spans 18 amino acids. V was clipped by 6 bases and J by 4 bases; unmatched bases: 18. CDR3 sequence reads: CASSQGGVTGGTSYGYTF. DNA for the CDR3: TGTGCCAGCAGCCAAGGAGGGGTGACAGGGGGAACCTCCTATGGCTACACCTTC.

The J gene is TRBJ2-5, the V gene TRBV29-1, with D tentatively TRBD2 (5 bases). The germline V and J ends were trimmed by 3 bases and 0 bases, with 11 bases remaining between them. CDR1 and CDR2 (germline): SQVTM, ANQGSEA. This CDR3 is 14 amino acids long. The CDR3 sequence is CSVDTERYQETQYF. The CDR3 DNA follows: TGCAGCGTTGATACTGAGCGGTACCAAGAGACCCAGTACTTC. Together with reference TRBV29-1 and TRBJ2-5, the CDR3 gives the full variable domain: SAVISQKPSRDICQRGTSLTIQCQVDSQVTMMFWYRQQPGQSLTLIATANQGSEATYESGFVIDKFPISRPNLTFSTLTVSNMSPEDSSIYLCSVDTERYQETQYFGPGTRLLVL.

This clonotype has just one count. This chain links TRBV6-2 or TRBV6-3 with TRBJ2-7, with unresolved D. V was trimmed by 4 bases and J by 1 base, leaving 17 bases between them. The germline V gene encodes CDR1 MNHEY and CDR2 SVGEGT. CDR3 length: 16 residues. CDR3 nucleotide sequence: TGTGCCAGCAGTTTAGGCGGCGTAAAGGGTTCCTACGAGCAGTACTTC. Its protein is CASSLGGVKGSYEQYF.

V and J are TRBV9 and TRBJ2-1; maybe TRBD2 (5 bases). This CDR3 has 14 amino acids. Trimming removed 0 bases at V and 8 bases at J, with 12 bases between. Germline CDR1 SGDLS, CDR2 YYNGEE. The CDR3 region has the DNA TGTGCCAGCAGCGTAGTCGGGATGATGGATGAGCAGTTCTTC. It codes for CASSVVGMMDEQFF.

This chain links TRBV19 with TRBJ1-4; D possibly corresponds to TRBD1 (5 bases). Germline V lookup: CDR1 LNHDA, CDR2 SQIVND (reference sequence). V was cut by 10 bases and J by 8 bases, with 17 bases left in between. The CDR3 is 13 amino acids. CDR3 bases: TGTGCCACCGAAGCGAGGGGTCGGGAAAAACTGTTTTTT. Amino acid sequence: CATEARGREKLFF.

This clonotype was picked up a small number of times. The rearrangement joins TRBV7-9 to TRBJ2-1; tentatively, D is TRBD2 (7 bases). TRBJ2-5 explains the end of the DNA better; the J call may be wrong. Germline V gene data show CDR1 as SEHNR and CDR2 as FQNEAQ (reference sequence). This CDR3 comprises 14 residues. The CDR3 protein is CASSLDRGAETQYF. As DNA, the CDR3 is TGTGCCAGCAGCTTAGACCGGGGGGCAGAGACCCAGTACTTC.

The CDR3 DNA reads TGTGCCAGCAGCATTACAGAGGGCTACACCTTC. This sequence encodes CASSITEGYTF. The chain links TRBV13 to TRBJ1-2; D remains unclear. In germline, CDR1 is PRHDT, CDR2 FYEKMQ (reference sequence). This CDR3 region has 11 residues. Deletions cut 5 bases from V and 8 bases from J, with 9 bases between. Filled out from reference TRBV13 and TRBJ1-2, the complete variable domain reads AAGVIQSPRHLIKEKRETATLKCYPIPRHDTVYWYQQGPGQDPQFLISFYEKMQSDKGSIPDRFSAQQFSDYHSELNMSSLELGDSALYFCASSITEGYTFGSGTRLTVV.

The chain combines TRBV11-2 with TRBJ1-1; D possibly corresponds to TRBD1 (6 bases). Between the trimmed V and J ends, which lost 2 bases and 1 base, there was a span of 14 bases. The CDR3 sequence is 16 residues long. Germline V lookup: CDR1 SGHAT, CDR2 FQNNGV. CDR3 coding DNA: TGTGCCAGCAGCTTAAGCGACAGGTCCTCGAACACTGAAGCTTTCTTT. Its translation is CASSLSDRSSNTEAFF. The entire variable domain, with the rest obtained from reference TRBV11-2 and TRBJ1-1, is as follows: EAGVAQSPRYKIIEKRQSVAFWCNPISGHATLYWYQQILGQGPKLLIQFQNNGVVDDSQLPKDRFSAERLKGVDSTLKIQPAKLEDSAVYLCASSLSDRSSNTEAFFGQGTRLTVV.

This clonotype occurred a few times. This rearrangement joins TRBV6-6 to TRBJ2-3, with D perhaps matching TRBD2 (6 bases). CDR1 and CDR2 from the germline V gene are MNHNY and SVGAGI (reference sequence). The V gene lost 8 bases and the J gene lost 2 bases, with 11 bases spanning the gap. The CDR3 runs to 13 residues. CDR3 in DNA: TGTGCCAGCTACGGAGGGGACACAGATACGCAGTATTTT. It yields the protein CASYGGDTDTQYF.

This clonotype was picked up a small number of times. The J gene is TRBJ2-5, the V gene TRBV6-4; D uncertain. The J call may not be correct, given that the DNA end is closer to TRBJ2-1. Germline values: CDR1 MRHNA, CDR2 SNTAGT. CDR3 length: 13 amino acids. The CDR3 DNA is TGTGCCAGCAGTGACTCTGGTTCAAGAGAGCAGTTCTTC. Residues: CASSDSGSREQFF.

This clonotype has just one count. The J gene is TRBJ2-2, the V gene TRBV20-1, with D possibly matching TRBD2 (5 bases). The CDR3 is 16 amino acids. CDR1 is DFQATT and CDR2 is SNEGSKA in the germline V gene (reference sequence). V was pared by 3 bases and J by 4 bases, with 18 bases between. The CDR3 loop reads CSASNRGGRSTGELFF. The CDR3 region has the DNA TGCAGTGCTAGCAACCGGGGTGGGAGAAGCACCGGGGAGCTGTTTTTT.

The CDR3 is CASSRSYYLDSQETQYF. The DNA of the CDR3 is TGTGCCAGCAGCCGCTCTTATTACTTGGACAGCCAAGAGACCCAGTACTTC. V is TRBV2 and J is TRBJ2-5, with a tentative D call TRBD1 (6 bases). The germline CDR1 and CDR2 sequences are SNHLY and FYNNEI. The CDR3 totals 17 residues. Trimming shortened V by 6 bases and J by 1 base, and 21 bases separated the two germline ends. Based on the CDR3 plus reference TRBV2 and TRBJ2-5, the full variable domain is EPEVTQTPSHQVTQMGQEVILRCVPISNHLYFYWYRQILGQKVEFLVSFYNNEISEKSEIFDDQFSVERPDGSNFTLKIRSTKLEDSAMYFCASSRSYYLDSQETQYFGPGTRLLVL.

In the case of this clonotype: At one of its ends the junction is not consistent with the germline gene, which may arise from a read error. The V and J genes are TRBV7-7 and TRBJ2-3; 7 positions agree with TRBD1. The CDR3 sequence is 13 residues long. Germline-derived CDR1 and CDR2 are SSHAT and FNYEAQ (reference sequence). The CDR3, as DNA: TGTGCTAGCAGCTCGATGACAGGGGATACGCAGTATTTT. Protein product: CASSSMTGDTQYF.

This clonotype turned up a few times. The chain has TRBV28 and TRBJ2-7, with D maybe TRBD2 (6 bases). CDR3 length: 14 amino acids. Trimming took 6 bases from V and 2 from J, leaving 14 bases between them. Germline assignment: CDR1 MDHEN and CDR2 SYDVKM. The CDR3 protein is CASSLHSGPYEQYF. CDR3 DNA sequence: TGTGCCAGCAGCCTCCATAGCGGCCCCTACGAGCAGTACTTC.

This clonotype was counted between two and nine times. The J gene is TRBJ2-3, the V gene TRBV5-4; D might be TRBD2 (5 bases). The V end was cut by 4 bases, the J end by 4 bases, with 19 bases between. The CDR3 contains 16 residues. Germline CDR1 and CDR2: SGHNT and YYREEE (reference sequence). CDR3 DNA sequence: TGTGCCAGCAGCCCTGGTATCACTTCGAGGGCAGATACGCAGTATTTT. This sequence encodes CASSPGITSRADTQYF.

This clonotype appeared a few times. The chain carries TRBV15 and TRBJ2-1; TRBD2 matches at 7 bases. TRBJ2-7 explains the end of the DNA better; the J call may be wrong. The CDR3 spans 13 residues. Germline CDR1 LNHNV, CDR2 YYDKDF (reference sequence). The CDR3 DNA sequence: TGTGCCACCAGCATTGGACTAGACTACGAGCAGTACGTC. Amino acids: CATSIGLDYEQYV.

This clonotype was seen only a few times. The CDR3 bases are TGTGCCAGCAGCTACGACGGAGGTGTCCCTGAGTCCCAAGAGACCCAGTACTTC. Translated: CASSYDGGVPESQETQYF. The chain links TRBV6-7 to TRBJ2-5; the D gene is possibly TRBD2 (5 bases). TRBV6-7 is designated an ORF whose function remains uncertain. V was pared by 6 bases and J by 1 base, with 24 bases between. The CDR3 sequence is 18 residues long.